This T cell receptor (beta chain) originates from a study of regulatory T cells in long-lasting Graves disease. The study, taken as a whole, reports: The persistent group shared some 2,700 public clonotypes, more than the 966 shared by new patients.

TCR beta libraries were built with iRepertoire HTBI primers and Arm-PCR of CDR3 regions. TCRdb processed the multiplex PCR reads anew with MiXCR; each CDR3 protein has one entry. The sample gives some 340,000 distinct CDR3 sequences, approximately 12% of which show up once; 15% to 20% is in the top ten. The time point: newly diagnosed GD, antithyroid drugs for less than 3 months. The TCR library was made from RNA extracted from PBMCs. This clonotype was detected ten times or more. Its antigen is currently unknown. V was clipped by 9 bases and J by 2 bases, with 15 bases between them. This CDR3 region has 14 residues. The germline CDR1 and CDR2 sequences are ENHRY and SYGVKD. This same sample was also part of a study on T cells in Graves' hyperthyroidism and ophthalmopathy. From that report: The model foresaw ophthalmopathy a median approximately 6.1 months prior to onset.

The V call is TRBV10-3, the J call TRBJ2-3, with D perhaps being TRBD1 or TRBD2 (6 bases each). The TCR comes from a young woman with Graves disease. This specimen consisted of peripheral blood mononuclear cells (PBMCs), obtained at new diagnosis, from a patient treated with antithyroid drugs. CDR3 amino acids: CAIGKGGDTDTQYF. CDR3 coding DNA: TGTGCCATTGGAAAGGGGGGAGACACAGATACGCAGTATTTT.